This T cell receptor (beta chain) was identified during a study of cytomegalovirus exposure and HLA in healthy donors. At the level of the study: Approximately 83 million unique TCRs from HLA-typed donors were held in an early data release.

It was with 60 Vbeta and 13 Jbeta primers that the PCR ran. Sequencing used immunoSEQ multiplex PCR; TCRdb keeps in-frame clones, though not all of them. The sample carries fewer than 150,000 clones, roughly 79% recorded once. CDR3 length: 16 amino acids. Trimming cost V 5 bases and J 4 bases; bases outside gene matches: 8. Germline CDR1 reads SEHNR; CDR2 reads FQNEAQ (reference sequence). This clone was found once. Sequencing used PBMCs. The TCR originated in a man younger than 40 in good health and CMV-seronegative. The J gene is TRBJ2-3, the V gene TRBV7-9; TRBD1 matches at 11 bases. The CDR3 DNA sequence: TGTGCCAGCAGCGGACCGGGACAGGGGGTCTCAGATACGCAGTATTTT. As protein: CASSGPGQGVSDTQYF.